A single sample gave rise to the 2 T cell receptor beta chains below, sequenced in a study of chronic HIV infection and antiretroviral therapy. TCRdb fed the 5' RACE reads into MiXCR, producing one record per CDR3 protein. The table records about 38,000 distinct CDR3 sequences, roughly 8.2% of them present only once. The sample was peripheral blood. These receptors originate from an adult who had HIV and had not received antiretroviral therapy, or was an uninfected healthy control (not recorded which).

Only a few counts were recorded for this clonotype. The chain joins TRBV11-1 to TRBJ1-4; D may be TRBD1 (5 bases). Trimming took off 5 bases at V and 5 bases at J, with 12 bases between the two ends. CDR3 length equals 14 residues. Germline lookup yields CDR1 SGHAT and CDR2 FQDESV (reference sequence). The CDR3 nucleotides are TGTGCCAGCAGCCCCGACAGCCTAAATGAAAAACTGTTTTTT. It encodes CASSPDSLNEKLFF.

The V call is TRBV29-1, the J call TRBJ2-1; 13 bases map to TRBD2. This CDR3 comprises 14 residues. The V and J ends lost 7 bases and 8 bases, in that order; junction bases with no gene match: 8. Germline assignment: CDR1 SQVTM and CDR2 ANQGSEA. The CDR3 DNA is TGCAGCGGTCGGGGACTAGCGGGAATGGATGAGCAGTTCTTC. Translation gives CSGRGLAGMDEQFF.